These 14 T cell receptor beta chains originate from one sample sequenced in a study of CD8 T cells in Susac syndrome. With random hexamers, reverse transcription was performed on roughly 0.45 to 1 ug of RNA. One entry per CDR3 protein results from TCRdb running MiXCR on the immunoSEQ multiplex PCR reads. The sample shows 95,000 to 150,000 distinct CDR3 sequences, about 93% of them seen only once. Sequencing was performed on CD8+ T cells from PBMCs. All receptors come from a human donor with Susac syndrome.

V and J are TRBV20-1 and TRBJ2-7, with TRBD1 identical over 7 bases. The germline V gene encodes CDR1 DFQATT and CDR2 SNEGSKA (reference sequence). V dropped 4 bases and J dropped 0; count of bases not matched to a gene: 3. The CDR3 loop spans 13 amino acids. The CDR3 sequence is CSAKDRSSYEQYF. The DNA of the CDR3 is TGCAGTGCTAAGGACAGGAGCTCCTACGAGCAGTACTTC.

The chain employs TRBV7-2 and TRBJ2-3; D possibly corresponds to TRBD1 (7 bases). Trimming took off 5 bases at V and 0 bases at J, with 18 bases between the two ends. The germline gives CDR1 SGHTA, CDR2 FQGNSA. The length of the CDR3 is 17 residues. The CDR3 DNA reads as TGTGCCAGCAGCCACAGGGGAGGTTACGATAGCACAGATACGCAGTATTTT. This sequence encodes CASSHRGGYDSTDTQYF.

The rearrangement links TRBV4-1 to TRBJ1-6, with D perhaps TRBD1 (6 bases). Trimming cost V 4 bases and J 7 bases, with 11 bases left between them. CDR3 length: 14 residues. The germline V gene encodes CDR1 MGHRA and CDR2 YSYEKL. CDR3 sequence reads: CASSPTGANSPLHF. In DNA, the CDR3 is TGCGCCAGCAGCCCGACAGGTGCGAATTCACCCCTCCACTTT.

This chain joins TRBV27 and TRBJ2-5; 8 bases line up with TRBD2. V shed 0 bases and J 6 bases; nucleotides not matched to a gene: 3. The length of the CDR3 is 14 residues. Germline lookup yields CDR1 MNHEY and CDR2 SMNVEV (reference sequence). CDR3 amino acids: CASSLSSGAQTQYF. The CDR3 region has the DNA TGTGCCAGCAGTTTATCTAGCGGGGCCCAGACCCAGTACTTC.

The genes are TRBV27 and TRBJ1-5; no clear D gene. From germline, CDR1 is MNHEY and CDR2 SMNVEV (reference sequence). V was shortened by 3 bases and J by 0 bases, with 6 bases between the two germline ends. This CDR3 region has 14 residues. Here the CDR3 DNA reads TGTGCCAGCAGTTTCGGAGATAGCAATCAGCCCCAGCATTTT. This sequence encodes CASSFGDSNQPQHF.

This chain connects TRBV5-1 to TRBJ1-3; tentatively, D is TRBD1 (5 bases). The CDR3 is made up of 16 amino acids. Between the trimmed V and J ends, which lost 4 bases and 0 bases, there was a span of 14 bases. Germline V gene data show CDR1 as SGHRS and CDR2 as YFSETQ. The CDR3 sequence: CASSPDKSLSGNTIYF. The CDR3 DNA reads as TGCGCCAGCAGCCCGGACAAATCCCTCTCTGGAAACACCATATATTTT. Drawing the rest from reference TRBV5-1 and TRBJ1-3, the complete variable domain is KAGVTQTPRYLIKTRGQQVTLSCSPISGHRSVSWYQQTPGQGLQFLFEYFSETQRNKGNFPGRFSGRQFSNSRSEMNVSTLELGDSALYLCASSPDKSLSGNTIYFGEGSWLTVV.

This chain uses TRBV20-1 with TRBJ2-5, with 14 bases aligning to TRBD2. The junction had 8 bases not matched to a gene; V was cut back by 7 bases and J by 4 bases. Germline V lookup: CDR1 DFQATT, CDR2 SNEGSKA (reference sequence). This CDR3 has 15 amino acids. The CDR3 reads CSVIGTSGGLETQYF. The CDR3, as DNA: TGCAGTGTAATAGGGACTAGCGGGGGCCTAGAGACCCAGTACTTC.

The table lists this clonotype with a count of one. The chain's CDR3 is CSARDRAGTRDYNEQFF. The CDR3 DNA is TGCAGTGCTAGAGATCGGGCGGGGACTAGAGACTACAATGAGCAGTTCTTC. V gene TRBV20-1 combines with J gene TRBJ2-1; TRBD2 agrees at 8 bases. Germline values: CDR1 DFQATT, CDR2 SNEGSKA (reference sequence). The J segment lost 3 bases and the V segment lost 0 bases, leaving 10 bases of the junction unmatched. CDR3 length: 17 residues.

This chain links TRBV4-2 with TRBJ1-1; maybe TRBD1 (5 bases). The CDR3 length is 14 residues. V lost 0 bases to trimming and J lost 5 bases, with 10 bases between them. The V gene's germline CDR1 is LGHNA and CDR2 YNFKEQ. The CDR3 sequence is CASSQDRRDTEAFF. DNA for the CDR3: TGTGCCAGCAGCCAAGATCGCAGGGATACTGAAGCTTTCTTT.

The rearrangement joins TRBV14 to TRBJ2-1; 15 bases match TRBD2. CDR3 size: 16 residues. With 4 bases clipped from V and 6 bases from J, the junction kept 4 bases outside the gene matches. Germline V gene lookup returns CDR1 SGHDN and CDR2 FVKESK. CDR3 coding DNA: TGTGCCAGCAGCCGTACGGGACTAGCGGGGGGCAATGAGCAGTTCTTC. It specifies CASSRTGLAGGNEQFF. The full variable domain, its missing parts supplied by reference TRBV14 and TRBJ2-1, is EAGVTQFPSHSVIEKGQTVTLRCDPISGHDNLYWYRRVMGKEIKFLLHFVKESKQDESGMPNNRFLAERTGGTYSTLKVQPAELEDSGVYFCASSRTGLAGGNEQFFGPGTRLTVL.

This clonotype appeared a few times. The chain joins TRBV12-3 or TRBV12-4 to TRBJ2-5; no reliable D call. Trimming took off 1 base at V and 5 bases at J, with 5 bases between the two ends. The CDR3 is 12 residues long. CDR3 sequence (DNA): TGTGCCAGCAGTTTAGGTTGGGAGACCCAGTACTTC. Its protein product is CASSLGWETQYF.

To note about this clonotype: At one end the junction does not follow the germline gene, possibly because of a read error. The chain links TRBV9 to TRBJ1-2; D is undetermined. The germline V gene has CDR1 SGDLS and CDR2 YYNGEE. The CDR3 runs to 14 residues. CDR3 residues: CASSVGGSRYGNTF. In DNA form, the CDR3 reads TGTGCCAGCAGCGTAGGTGGCAGCCGCTATGGCAACACCTTC.

CDR3 nucleotides: TGTGCCAGCAGTGAAGGGCTAGCGGCAGATACGCAGTATTTT. Amino acid sequence: CASSEGLAADTQYF. The V gene is TRBV25-1, the J gene TRBJ2-3, with TRBD2 matching over 7 bases. CDR1 is MGHDK and CDR2 is SYGVNS in the germline V gene. CDR3 length equals 14 residues. Trimming removed 2 bases from V and 4 bases from J; junction bases left unmatched: 3.

The rearrangement joins TRBV12-3 or TRBV12-4 to TRBJ2-5; 7 bases agree with TRBD1. Trimming removed 6 bases from V and 0 bases from J; junction bases left unmatched: 4. There are 14 residues in the CDR3. The CDR3: CASRPTGYQETQYF. CDR3 DNA: TGTGCCAGCAGACCGACAGGGTACCAAGAGACCCAGTACTTC.